The 14 T cell receptor beta chains listed next were all sequenced from one sample in a study of blood T cell repertoires in COVID-19. TCRdb keeps only in-frame clones here, not all; method: immunoSEQ multiplex PCR. This table holds about 86,000 clones, approximately 80% found once. The sequencing input was peripheral blood. These receptor sequences come from an elderly woman with active or convalescent COVID-19.

This chain links TRBV7-6 with TRBJ1-3; perhaps TRBD1 as D (5 bases). The CDR3 contains 17 residues. V was clipped by 6 bases and J by 0 bases, with 18 bases between them. CDR1 is SGHVS and CDR2 is FNYEAQ in the germline V gene. The CDR3 loop is CASSPGLNRASGNTIYF. The CDR3 nucleotides read TGTGCCAGCAGTCCGGGACTGAATCGAGCCTCTGGAAACACCATATATTTT.

The chain combines TRBV7-9 with TRBJ1-3; D is perhaps TRBD1 (5 bases). The germline CDR1 and CDR2 sequences are SEHNR and FQNEAQ (reference sequence). The CDR3 covers 14 residues. Trimming stripped 5 bases from V and 2 bases from J, with 10 bases between. CDR3 protein: CASSPRTTGNTIYF. In nucleotides, the CDR3 is TGTGCCAGCAGCCCGCGGACAACTGGAAACACCATATATTTT.

The chain combines TRBV3-1 (or the pseudogene TRBV3-2) with TRBJ2-1; maybe TRBD2 (5 bases). This CDR3 has 14 residues. Deletions cut 6 bases from V and 3 bases from J, with 12 bases between. From germline, CDR1 is LGHDT and CDR2 YNNKEL (reference sequence). The CDR3 protein is CASSPYSGYNEQFF. CDR3 DNA sequence: TGTGCCAGCAGTCCTTACAGCGGCTACAATGAGCAGTTCTTC.

This clone came up a few times. V is TRBV19 and J is TRBJ1-2; D uncertain. CDR1 is LNHDA, CDR2 SQIVND, per germline (reference sequence). The CDR3 totals 13 residues. Deletions cut 5 bases from V and 7 bases from J, with 14 bases between. The CDR3 DNA sequence: TGTGCCAGTAGTGCCGGAGTGGCGGCTGGCTACACCTTC. Its protein product is CASSAGVAAGYTF.

The chain carries TRBV4-1 and TRBJ2-1, with D unresolved. V lost 2 bases and J 7 bases, leaving 6 bases between the germline ends. CDR1 is MGHRA, CDR2 YSYEKL, per germline. CDR3 size: 12 residues. The DNA of the CDR3 is TGCGCCAGCAGCCAACCACGGAATGAGCAGTTCTTC. Protein: CASSQPRNEQFF.

The J gene is TRBJ1-2, the V gene TRBV6-5, with a weak D call TRBD1 (6 bases). Looked up from germline, CDR1 is MNHEY and CDR2 is SVGAGI. The CDR3 is 14 residues long. V shed 4 bases and J shed 7 bases, with 16 bases lying between them. CDR3 DNA sequence: TGTGCCAGCAGTTTGTTGGGGCCCAGGGGTGGCTACACCTTC. Translated: CASSLLGPRGGYTF.

This rearrangement joins TRBV29-1 to TRBJ2-3; D remains ambiguous. Trimming cost V 7 bases and J 2 bases, with 7 bases left between them. This CDR3 spans 11 amino acids. CDR1 is SQVTM, CDR2 ANQGSEA, per germline. The CDR3 coding sequence is TGCAGCGCCTCTATCACAGATACGCAGTATTTT. Amino acid sequence: CSASITDTQYF.

The J gene is TRBJ2-5, the V gene TRBV5-1; the match to TRBD2 covers 7 bases. Germline V gene sequence: CDR1 SGHRS, CDR2 YFSETQ. Germline trimming cut 0 bases from V and 0 bases from J; bases unmatched to any gene: 8. This CDR3 has 17 residues. CDR3 residues: CASSLVKRAGDQETQYF. The CDR3 DNA reads as TGCGCCAGCAGCTTGGTTAAGCGCGCGGGGGACCAAGAGACCCAGTACTTC.

V usage is TRBV6-4 and J usage is TRBJ2-3, with 7 bases that match TRBD2. CDR3 length equals 13 residues. The germline V gene has CDR1 MRHNA and CDR2 SNTAGT. V dropped 3 bases and J dropped 6; count of bases not matched to a gene: 3. The CDR3, as DNA: TGTGCCAGCAGTGATGAACTAGCGGATACGCAGTATTTT. It specifies CASSDELADTQYF.

The V and J genes are TRBV5-1 and TRBJ2-5; TRBD2 aligns across 7 bases. The germline V gene has CDR1 SGHRS and CDR2 YFSETQ. Germline trimming cut 0 bases from V and 5 bases from J; bases unmatched to any gene: 7. This CDR3 has 15 amino acids. CDR3 DNA: TGCGCCAGCAGCTTGGAGCGGGGTGGAGGGGAGACCCAGTACTTC. Protein sequence: CASSLERGGGETQYF.

The chain joins TRBV5-1 to TRBJ2-5, with D perhaps matching TRBD1 (5 bases). Germline CDR1 SGHRS, CDR2 YFSETQ. This CDR3 has 14 residues. Trimming removed 0 bases at V and 0 bases at J, with 6 bases between. The CDR3 reads CASSLAGNQETQYF. For the CDR3, the DNA is TGCGCCAGCAGCTTGGCAGGGAACCAAGAGACCCAGTACTTC.

The V and J genes are TRBV5-1 and TRBJ1-2, with a tentative D call TRBD1 (5 bases). This CDR3 contains 16 residues. CDR1 SGHRS and CDR2 YFSETQ come from the germline V gene. V dropped 0 bases and J dropped 6 bases, with 18 bases sitting between them. This CDR3 is CASSLANPGVTDGYTF. The CDR3 DNA is TGCGCCAGCAGCTTGGCCAATCCGGGGGTAACGGATGGCTACACCTTC.

This chain connects TRBV3-1 (or the pseudogene TRBV3-2) to TRBJ2-7, with TRBD2 as a possible D gene (7 bases). V lost 3 bases and J lost 0, with 12 bases in between. Germline V gene lookup returns CDR1 LGHDT and CDR2 YNNKEL (reference sequence). The CDR3 covers 15 residues. Here the CDR3 DNA reads TGTGCCAGCAGCCACGCGGGGGCCCCCTCCTACGAGCAGTACTTC. This codes for CASSHAGAPSYEQYF.

This clone was observed a few times. CDR3 DNA sequence: TGTGCCAGCAGTCGACCGGGACAGGGGAATGAGCAGTACTTC. Translating it yields CASSRPGQGNEQYF. The chain carries TRBV2 and TRBJ2-7; 10 nucleotides match TRBD1. From germline, CDR1 is SNHLY and CDR2 FYNNEI. The CDR3 extends over 14 amino acids. The trim removed 5 bases at V and 7 bases at J, leaving 8 bases unmatched. Looking up the rest from reference TRBV2 and TRBJ2-7 gives the full variable domain: EPEVTQTPSHQVTQMGQEVILRCVPISNHLYFYWYRQILGQKVEFLVSFYNNEISEKSEIFDDQFSVERPDGSNFTLKIRSTKLEDSAMYFCASSRPGQGNEQYFGPGTRLTVT.